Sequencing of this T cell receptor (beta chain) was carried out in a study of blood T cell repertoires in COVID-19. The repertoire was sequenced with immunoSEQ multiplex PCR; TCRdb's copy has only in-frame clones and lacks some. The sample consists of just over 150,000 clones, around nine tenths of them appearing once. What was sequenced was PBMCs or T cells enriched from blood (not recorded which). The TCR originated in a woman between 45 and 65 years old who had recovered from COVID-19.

In DNA form, the CDR3 reads TGTGCCAGCAGCCCCGGGAGGGGGCAAAGACAGCCCCAGCATTTT. This codes for CASSPGRGQRQPQHF. The chain employs TRBV7-2 and TRBJ1-5, with 7 bases identical to TRBD1. CDR1 and CDR2 from the germline V gene are SGHTA and FQGNSA. This CDR3 has 15 residues. Unmatched junction bases numbered 11, after V lost 5 bases and J lost 7 bases. The complete variable domain, with remaining parts taken from reference TRBV7-2 and TRBJ1-5, reads GAGVSQSPSNKVTEKGKDVELRCDPISGHTALYWYRQSLGQGLEFLIYFQGNSAPDKSGLPSDRFSAERTGGSVSTLTIQRTQQEDSAVYLCASSPGRGQRQPQHFGDGTRLSIL.